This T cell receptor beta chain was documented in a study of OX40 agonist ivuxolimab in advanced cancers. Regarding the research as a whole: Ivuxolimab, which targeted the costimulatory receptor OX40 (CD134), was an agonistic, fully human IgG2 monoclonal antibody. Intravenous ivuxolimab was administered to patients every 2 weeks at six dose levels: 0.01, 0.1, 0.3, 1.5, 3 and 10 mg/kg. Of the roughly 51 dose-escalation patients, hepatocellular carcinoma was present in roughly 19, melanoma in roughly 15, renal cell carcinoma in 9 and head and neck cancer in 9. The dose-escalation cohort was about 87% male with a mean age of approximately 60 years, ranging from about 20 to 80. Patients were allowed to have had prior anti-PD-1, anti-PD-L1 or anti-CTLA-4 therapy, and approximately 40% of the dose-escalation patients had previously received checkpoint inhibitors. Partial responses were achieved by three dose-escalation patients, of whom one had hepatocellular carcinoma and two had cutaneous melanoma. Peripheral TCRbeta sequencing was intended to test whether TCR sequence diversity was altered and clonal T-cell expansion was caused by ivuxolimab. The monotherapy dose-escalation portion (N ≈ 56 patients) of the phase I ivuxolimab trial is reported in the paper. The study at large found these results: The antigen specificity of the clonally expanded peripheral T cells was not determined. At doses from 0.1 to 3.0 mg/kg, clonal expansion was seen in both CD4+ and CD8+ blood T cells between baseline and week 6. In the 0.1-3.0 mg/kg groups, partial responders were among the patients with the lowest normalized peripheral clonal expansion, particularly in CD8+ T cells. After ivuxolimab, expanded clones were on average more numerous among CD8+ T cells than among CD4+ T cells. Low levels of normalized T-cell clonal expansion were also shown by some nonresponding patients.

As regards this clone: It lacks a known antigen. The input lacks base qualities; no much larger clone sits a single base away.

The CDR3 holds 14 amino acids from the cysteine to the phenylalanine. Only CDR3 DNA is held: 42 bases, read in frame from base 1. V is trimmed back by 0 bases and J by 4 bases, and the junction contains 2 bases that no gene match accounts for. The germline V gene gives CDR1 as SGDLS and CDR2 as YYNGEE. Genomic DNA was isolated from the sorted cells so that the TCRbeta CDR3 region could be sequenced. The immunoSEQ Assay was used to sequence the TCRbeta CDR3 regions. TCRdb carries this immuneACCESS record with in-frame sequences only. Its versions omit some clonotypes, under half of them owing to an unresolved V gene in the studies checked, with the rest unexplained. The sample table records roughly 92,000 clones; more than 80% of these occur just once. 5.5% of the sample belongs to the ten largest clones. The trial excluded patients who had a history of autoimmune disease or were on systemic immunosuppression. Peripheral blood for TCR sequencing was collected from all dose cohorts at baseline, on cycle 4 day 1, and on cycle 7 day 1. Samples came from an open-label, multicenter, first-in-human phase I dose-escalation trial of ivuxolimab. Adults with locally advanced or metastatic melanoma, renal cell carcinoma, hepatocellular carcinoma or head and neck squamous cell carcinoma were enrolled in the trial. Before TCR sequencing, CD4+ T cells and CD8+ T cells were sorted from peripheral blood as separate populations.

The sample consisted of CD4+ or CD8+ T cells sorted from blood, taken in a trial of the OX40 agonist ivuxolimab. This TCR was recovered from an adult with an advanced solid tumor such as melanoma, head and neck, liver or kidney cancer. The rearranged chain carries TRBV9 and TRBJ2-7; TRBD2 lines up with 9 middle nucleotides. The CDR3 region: CASSVGAGGYEQYF. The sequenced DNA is TGTGCCAGCAGCGTAGGGGCGGGGGGGTACGAGCAGTACTTC. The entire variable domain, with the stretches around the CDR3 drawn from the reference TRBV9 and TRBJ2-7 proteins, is DSGVTQTPKHLITATGQRVTLRCSPRSGDLSVYWYQQSLDQGLQFLIQYYNGEERAKGNILERFSAQQFPDLHSELNLSSLELGDSALYFCASSVGAGGYEQYFGPGTRLTVT.